This T cell receptor (beta chain) was recorded in a study of blood T cell repertoires in COVID-19. V was pared by 10 bases and J by 3 bases, with 7 bases of the junction left unmatched. CDR3 size: 13 residues. From germline, CDR1 is PRHDT and CDR2 FYEKMQ (reference sequence). Sequencing used immunoSEQ multiplex PCR; TCRdb keeps in-frame clones, though not all of them. The sample holds a few hundred thousand clones, around 78% seen once. The chain couples TRBV13 to TRBJ2-7; 9 nucleotides line up with TRBD1. Sequencing was done on a sample of peripheral blood. The sequence came from a man aged 60 to 69 who had recovered from COVID-19. The CDR3: CATSGTGLYEQYF. The CDR3 DNA is TGTGCCACCTCCGGGACAGGGCTCTACGAGCAGTACTTC.